The 18 T cell receptor beta chains below all came from one sample that was sequenced in a study of response to subunit inactivated influenza vaccine. MiXCR, applied by TCRdb to the RT-PCR reads, yields one record per CDR3 protein. The data hold around 790,000 distinct CDR3 sequences, with over 20% observed a single time. This specimen was PBMCs from blood, taken roughly 5 days after vaccination. The receptor source for this set is a man over 45 who received an inactivated influenza vaccine.

The chain links TRBV5-5 to TRBJ2-1; 9 bases match TRBD2. The CDR3 totals 16 residues. V shed 0 bases and J 6 bases; nucleotides not matched to a gene: 7. Per the germline V gene, CDR1 is SGHKS and CDR2 is YYEKEE (reference sequence). CDR3 residues: CASSLAVLSGSNEQFF. CDR3 nucleotides: TGTGCCAGCAGCTTGGCGGTCCTTAGCGGGAGCAATGAGCAGTTCTTC.

The chain joins TRBV20-1 to TRBJ2-1; D may be TRBD2 (5 bases). Trimming cost V 6 bases and J 8 bases, with 20 bases left between them. This CDR3 is built from 14 residues. Per the germline V gene, CDR1 is DFQATT and CDR2 is SNEGSKA (reference sequence). CDR3 in DNA: TGCAGTGCCCCCGCCGGACTGCTTTCAGATGAGCAGTTCTTC. As protein: CSAPAGLLSDEQFF.

This clonotype was found a few times. The chain combines TRBV6-5 with TRBJ2-1, with D possibly matching TRBD2 (5 bases). The germline gives CDR1 MNHEY, CDR2 SVGAGI. V was clipped by 2 bases and J by 0 bases, with 8 bases between them. The CDR3 totals 15 residues. CDR3 sequence reads: CASSYRGISYNEQFF. CDR3 nucleotide sequence: TGTGCCAGCAGTTACCGAGGGATCTCCTACAATGAGCAGTTCTTC.

DNA for the CDR3: TGTGCCAGCAGCTCCTTACATCGCTCTAGCGGGGGGACCTCCTACGAGCAGTACTTC. Amino acid sequence: CASSSLHRSSGGTSYEQYF. This sequence joins TRBV11-2 and TRBJ2-7, with 11 bases matching TRBD2. The J segment lost 0 bases and the V segment lost 4 bases, leaving 14 bases of the junction unmatched. The CDR3 has 19 residues. Germline V gives CDR1 SGHAT, CDR2 FQNNGV.

The chain recombines TRBV27 with TRBJ2-5, with D perhaps assigned TRBD1 or TRBD2 (5 bases each). V was cut by 2 bases and J by 7 bases, with 23 bases left in between. Germline lookup yields CDR1 MNHEY and CDR2 SMNVEV (reference sequence). This CDR3 has 17 amino acids. DNA for the CDR3: TGTGCCAGCAGTTTAACGGACTCACATTGGGGGTTTGGGACCCAGTACTTC. This translates into CASSLTDSHWGFGTQYF.

The chain combines TRBV20-1 with TRBJ2-1; D remains unclear. The CDR3 consists of 11 residues. Germline assignment: CDR1 DFQATT and CDR2 SNEGSKA (reference sequence). V lost 2 bases, J lost 7 bases, and 6 bases lay in between. CDR3 in amino acids: CSARYGNEQFF. The CDR3 DNA follows: TGCAGTGCTAGATATGGAAATGAGCAGTTCTTC.

This chain connects TRBV20-1 to TRBJ2-5; tentative D call: TRBD2 (5 bases). There are 13 residues in the CDR3. CDR1 is DFQATT, CDR2 SNEGSKA, per germline (reference sequence). V was shortened by 1 base and J by 1 base, with 7 bases between the two germline ends. CDR3 sequence (DNA): TGCAGTGCTAGAGGCGGGCTCCAAGAGACCCAGTACTTC. This encodes CSARGGLQETQYF.

The chain has TRBV7-2 and TRBJ1-1, with D perhaps matching TRBD1 (5 bases). The CDR3 extends over 16 amino acids. CDR1 and CDR2 (germline): SGHTA, FQGNSA. Trimming pared 3 bases from V and 0 bases from J, leaving 14 bases between. This chain's CDR3 is CASSLGMTAVNTEAFF. The CDR3 nucleotides are TGTGCCAGCAGCTTGGGAATGACAGCTGTGAACACTGAAGCTTTCTTT.

This rearrangement joins TRBV4-1 to TRBJ2-7; 7 bases line up with TRBD1. CDR1 MGHRA and CDR2 YSYEKL come from the germline V gene. Trimming at V came to 2 bases and at J to 3 bases, leaving 7 bases not matched to a gene. The CDR3 is made up of 15 amino acids. CDR3: CASSQKMAGGYEQYF. The DNA of the CDR3 is TGCGCCAGCAGCCAAAAAATGGCAGGGGGCTACGAGCAGTACTTC.

A few counts support this clonotype. CDR3 sequence reads: CASSQGPLPVTSSYNEQFF. The CDR3 DNA sequence: TGCGCCAGCAGCCAAGGTCCCCTTCCCGTCACGAGCTCCTACAATGAGCAGTTCTTC. The chain recombines TRBV4-1 with TRBJ2-1; D gene unclear. V was pared by 1 base and J by 0 bases, with 19 bases between. This CDR3 contains 19 residues. Germline CDR1 and CDR2: MGHRA and YSYEKL.

This clonotype showed up just a few times. V usage is TRBV29-1 and J usage is TRBJ2-7, with TRBD1 as a possible D gene (5 bases). Between the trimmed V and J ends, which lost 2 bases and 4 bases, there was a span of 18 bases. This CDR3 is 15 amino acids long. Germline V gene sequence: CDR1 SQVTM, CDR2 ANQGSEA. As DNA, the CDR3 is TGCAGCGTTGAAACGAGGACCAGGGTGAGGTACGAGCAGTACTTC. Its translation is CSVETRTRVRYEQYF.

This rearrangement joins TRBV10-3 to TRBJ2-1, with D possibly matching TRBD2 (6 bases). CDR1 is ENHRY, CDR2 SYGVKD, per germline. The V end lost 0 bases, the J end lost 1 base, and 10 bases lay between the germline ends. The CDR3 contains 16 residues. The CDR3 spells CAISESGGVSYNEQFF. CDR3 sequence (DNA): TGTGCCATCAGTGAGTCGGGCGGGGTTTCCTACAATGAGCAGTTCTTC.

This clonotype has only a few counts. This rearrangement joins TRBV6-1 to TRBJ2-5, with 7 positions matching TRBD1. The germline V gene has CDR1 MNHNS and CDR2 SASEGT. The V gene end was trimmed by 6 bases and the J gene end by 9 bases; junction bases not matched to a gene: 16. This CDR3 region has 15 residues. CDR3 protein: CASSPEQGRFKPQYF. Written as DNA, the CDR3 is TGTGCCAGCAGCCCTGAACAGGGGCGATTTAAACCCCAGTACTTC.

The chain has TRBV20-1 and TRBJ2-7; D remains ambiguous. Trimming pared 6 bases from V and 3 bases from J, leaving 18 bases between. Germline assignment: CDR1 DFQATT and CDR2 SNEGSKA (reference sequence). The CDR3 covers 14 residues. The CDR3 DNA reads as TGCAGTGCAACCACACAAGGCGGTGACTACGAGCAGTACTTC. It codes for CSATTQGGDYEQYF.

This clonotype was seen a few times. This sequence joins TRBV12-3 or TRBV12-4 and TRBJ1-4; tentative D call: TRBD1 (6 bases). Deletions cut 5 bases from V and 4 bases from J, with 14 bases between. This CDR3 is 15 amino acids long. CDR3 amino acids: CASSLDRNDNEKLFF. CDR3 DNA: TGTGCCAGCAGTCTCGACAGGAATGATAATGAAAAACTGTTTTTT.

V is TRBV6-1 and J is TRBJ2-5; a weak D match, TRBD1 (5 bases). Germline assignment: CDR1 MNHNS and CDR2 SASEGT. This CDR3 has 16 amino acids. V was shortened by 1 base and J by 7 bases, with 19 bases between the two germline ends. This CDR3 is CASSEVARTRLLTQYF. CDR3 nucleotide sequence: TGTGCCAGCAGTGAAGTTGCCAGGACACGCCTTTTGACCCAGTACTTC.

CDR3 DNA: TGTGCCAGCAGCTTGGGGACAAACCGGGAGTTCTCCTACGAGCAGTACTTC. Its translation is CASSLGTNREFSYEQYF. The chain links TRBV5-6 to TRBJ2-7, with D possibly matching TRBD2 (6 bases). This CDR3 region has 17 residues. The V end was cut by 0 bases, the J end by 0 bases, with 16 bases between. Germline V gene lookup returns CDR1 SGHDT and CDR2 YYEEEE.

V gene TRBV2 combines with J gene TRBJ2-4; weak D call: TRBD2 (5 bases). This CDR3 has 9 amino acids. CDR1 and CDR2 from the germline V gene are SNHLY and FYNNEI. V gave up 6 bases and J gave up 11 bases, with 5 bases separating them. The CDR3 loop is CASRDFQYF. CDR3 nucleotide sequence: TGTGCCAGCAGGGACTTTCAGTACTTC.